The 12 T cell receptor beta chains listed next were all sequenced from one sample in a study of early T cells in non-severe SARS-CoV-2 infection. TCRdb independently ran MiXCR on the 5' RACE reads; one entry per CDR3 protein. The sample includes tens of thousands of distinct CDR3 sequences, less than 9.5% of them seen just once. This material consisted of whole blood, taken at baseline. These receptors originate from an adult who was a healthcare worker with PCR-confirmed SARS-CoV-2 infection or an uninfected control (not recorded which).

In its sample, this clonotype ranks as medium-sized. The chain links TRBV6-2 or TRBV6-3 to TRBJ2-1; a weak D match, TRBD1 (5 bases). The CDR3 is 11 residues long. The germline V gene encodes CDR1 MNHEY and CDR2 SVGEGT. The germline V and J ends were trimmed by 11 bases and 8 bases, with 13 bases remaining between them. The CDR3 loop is CAASWGHEQFF. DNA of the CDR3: TGTGCCGCTTCCTGGGGCCATGAGCAGTTCTTC.

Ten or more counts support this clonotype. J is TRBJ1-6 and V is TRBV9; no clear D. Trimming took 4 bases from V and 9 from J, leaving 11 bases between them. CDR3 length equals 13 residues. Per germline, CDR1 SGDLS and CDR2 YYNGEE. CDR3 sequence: CASSPTLVSPLHF. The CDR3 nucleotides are TGTGCCAGCAGCCCGACGTTGGTTTCACCCCTCCACTTT.

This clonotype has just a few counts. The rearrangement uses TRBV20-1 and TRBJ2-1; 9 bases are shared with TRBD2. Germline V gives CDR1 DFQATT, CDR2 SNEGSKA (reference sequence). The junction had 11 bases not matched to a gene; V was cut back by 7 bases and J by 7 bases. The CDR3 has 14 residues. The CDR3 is CSVIAGVSPNEQFF. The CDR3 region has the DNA TGCAGTGTTATAGCGGGAGTTTCCCCTAATGAGCAGTTCTTC.

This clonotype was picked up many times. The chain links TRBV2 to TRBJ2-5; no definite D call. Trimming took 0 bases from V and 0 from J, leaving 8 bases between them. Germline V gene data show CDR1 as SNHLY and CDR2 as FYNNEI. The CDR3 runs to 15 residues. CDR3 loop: CASSEASWYQETQYF. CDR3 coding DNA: TGTGCCAGCAGTGAAGCTAGTTGGTACCAAGAGACCCAGTACTTC.

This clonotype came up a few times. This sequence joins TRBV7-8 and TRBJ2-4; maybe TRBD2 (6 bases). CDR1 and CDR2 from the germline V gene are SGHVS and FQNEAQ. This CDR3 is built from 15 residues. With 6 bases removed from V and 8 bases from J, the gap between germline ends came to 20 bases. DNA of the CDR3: TGTGCCAGCAGTCTTCTAGCGATACCCAATCACATTCAGTACTTC. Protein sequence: CASSLLAIPNHIQYF.

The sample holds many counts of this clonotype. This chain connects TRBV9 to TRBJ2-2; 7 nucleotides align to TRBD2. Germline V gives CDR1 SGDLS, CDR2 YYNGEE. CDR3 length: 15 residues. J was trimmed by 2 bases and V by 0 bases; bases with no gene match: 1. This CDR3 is CASSVEGLNTGELFF. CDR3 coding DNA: TGTGCCAGCAGCGTAGAGGGACTAAACACCGGGGAGCTGTTTTTT.

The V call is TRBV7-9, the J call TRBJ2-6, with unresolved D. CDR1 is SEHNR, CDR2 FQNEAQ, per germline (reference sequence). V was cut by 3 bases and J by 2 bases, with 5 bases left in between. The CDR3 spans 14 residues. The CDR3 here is CASSFIAGANVLTF. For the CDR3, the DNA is TGTGCCAGCAGCTTCATAGCTGGGGCCAACGTCCTGACTTTC.

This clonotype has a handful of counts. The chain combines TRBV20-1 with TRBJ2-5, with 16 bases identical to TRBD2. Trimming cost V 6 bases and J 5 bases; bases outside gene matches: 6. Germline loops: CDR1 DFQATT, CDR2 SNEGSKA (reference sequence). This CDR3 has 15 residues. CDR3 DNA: TGCAGTGCCGGGGGGACTAGCGGGAGGGAGGAGACCCAGTACTTC. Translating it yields CSAGGTSGREETQYF.

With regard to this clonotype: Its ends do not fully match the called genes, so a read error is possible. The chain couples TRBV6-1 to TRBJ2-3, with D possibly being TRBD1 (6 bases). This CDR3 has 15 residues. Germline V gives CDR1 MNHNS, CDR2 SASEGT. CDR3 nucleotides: TGTGCCAGCAGGAGAACAGGGAAGGGCACCGATACGCAGTATTTT. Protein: CASRRTGKGTDTQYF.

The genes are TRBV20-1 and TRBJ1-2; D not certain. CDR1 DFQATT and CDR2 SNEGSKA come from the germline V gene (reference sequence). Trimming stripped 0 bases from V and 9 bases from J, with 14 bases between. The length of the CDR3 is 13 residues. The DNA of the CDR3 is TGCAGTGCTAGAGATATACAGCTTTATAGCTACACCTTC. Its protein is CSARDIQLYSYTF.

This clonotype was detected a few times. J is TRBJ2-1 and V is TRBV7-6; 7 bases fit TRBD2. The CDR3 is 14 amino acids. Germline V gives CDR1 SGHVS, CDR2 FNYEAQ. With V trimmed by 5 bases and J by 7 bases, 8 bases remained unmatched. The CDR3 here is CASSRLALFNEQFF. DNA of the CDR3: TGTGCCAGCAGCAGACTAGCCCTATTTAATGAGCAGTTCTTC.

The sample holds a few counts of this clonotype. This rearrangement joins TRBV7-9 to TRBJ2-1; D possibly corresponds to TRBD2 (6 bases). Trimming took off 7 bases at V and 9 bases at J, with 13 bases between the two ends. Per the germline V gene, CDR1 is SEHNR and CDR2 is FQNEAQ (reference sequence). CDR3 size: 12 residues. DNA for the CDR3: TGTGCCAGCAATATCCTAGCGACTGAGCAGTTCTTC. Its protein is CASNILATEQFF. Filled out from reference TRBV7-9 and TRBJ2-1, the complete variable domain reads DTGVSQNPRHKITKRGQNVTFRCDPISEHNRLYWYRQTLGQGPEFLTYFQNEAQLEKSRLLSDRFSAERPKGSFSTLEIQRTEQGDSAMYLCASNILATEQFFGPGTRLTVL.